This TCR beta chain was documented in a study of beta chain features in type 1 diabetes. The sample holds a few counts of this clone. Its antigen is not identified. V was pared by 1 base and J by 5 bases, with 11 bases between. The V gene's germline CDR1 is MGHRA and CDR2 YSYEKL. The CDR3 runs to 14 residues. As every portion of the isolated RNA was reverse transcribed, the sequencing read expressed TCRB transcripts. Clones were read by immunoSEQ multiplex PCR, and TCRdb kept only the in-frame ones, dropping some. This table has around 260,000 clones, roughly 22% appearing once. Study-level results: Within each of all four CD4+ subsets, Type 1 diabetes patients had TCRB CDR3s that were moderately but significantly shorter. Naive, central memory and regulatory TCRB repertoires appeared more similar among patients than healthy donors.

This clonotype was sampled from a woman aged 40 to 50 with type 1 diabetes. The V call is TRBV4-1, the J call TRBJ1-1; D is perhaps TRBD1 (5 bases). Sequencing was carried out using naive CD4+ T cells from blood. The CDR3 coding sequence is TGCGCCAGCAGCCAAGCGGGGGAATGGACTGAAGCTTTCTTT. This translates into CASSQAGEWTEAFF.